These 24 T cell receptor beta chains share one sample of origin, sequenced in a study of shared T cell receptors in the human thymus. Some clones are missing from TCRdb's copy, which holds only in-frame ones; the method was immunoSEQ multiplex PCR. The profile covers just under 550,000 clones, with about 84% appearing a single time and about 0.013% taken by the ten largest. The data also belong to a second study, concerning human thymus T cells.

Sequencing used thymocytes. These receptor sequences come from a boy under two years old with a congenital heart defect.

The chain employs TRBV11-3 and TRBJ2-7, with TRBD2 matching over 8 bases. Per the germline V gene, CDR1 is SGHNT and CDR2 is YENEEA. Trimming at V came to 1 base and at J to 3 bases, leaving 8 bases not matched to a gene. CDR3 size: 16 residues. CDR3 coding DNA: TGTGCCAGCAGCTTAGGGGGTAGCGGGACAATCTACGAGCAGTACTTC. The encoded protein is CASSLGGSGTIYEQYF.

The V gene is TRBV19, the J gene TRBJ1-5; the match to TRBD1 covers 8 bases. Germline CDR1 and CDR2: LNHDA and SQIVND (reference sequence). This CDR3 region has 15 residues. J lost 4 bases, V lost 2 bases, and 4 bases had no gene match. The CDR3 is CASSIRGQENQPQHF. The CDR3 region has the DNA TGTGCCAGTAGTATACGGGGACAGGAAAATCAGCCCCAGCATTTT. Together with reference TRBV19 and TRBJ1-5, the CDR3 gives the full variable domain: DGGITQSPKYLFRKEGQNVTLSCEQNLNHDAMYWYRQDPGQGLRLIYYSQIVNDFQKGDIAEGYSVSREKKESFPLTVTSAQKNPTAFYLCASSIRGQENQPQHFGDGTRLSIL.

This chain uses TRBV7-2 with TRBJ2-5; TRBD1 might be the D (5 bases). Looked up from germline, CDR1 is SGHTA and CDR2 is FQGNSA. CDR3 length equals 14 residues. Trimming left V 5 bases short and J 7 bases short, with 17 bases between. The CDR3 loop reads CASSRSAGKATQYF. CDR3 DNA sequence: TGTGCCAGCAGCCGCTCGGCAGGGAAGGCGACCCAGTACTTC.

The chain couples TRBV10-1 to TRBJ2-1; no clear D gene. V lost 0 bases and J 6 bases, leaving 18 bases between the germline ends. Per germline, CDR1 WNHNN and CDR2 SYGVQD (reference sequence). This CDR3 contains 17 residues. The CDR3 spells CASSESTASPTTNEQFF. DNA of the CDR3: TGCGCCAGCAGTGAGTCGACGGCCTCCCCTACTACCAATGAGCAGTTCTTC.

The rearrangement uses TRBV5-1 and TRBJ2-3; 13 bases line up with TRBD2. CDR3 length equals 19 residues. Germline V gene data show CDR1 as SGHRS and CDR2 as YFSETQ. V was pared by 2 bases and J by 5 bases, with 14 bases of the junction left unmatched. In DNA form, the CDR3 reads TGCGCCAGCAGCTTCGGCAGGGGGGAAACTAGCGGGAGGGAAGATACGCAGTATTTT. This codes for CASSFGRGETSGREDTQYF.

The rearrangement uses TRBV7-9 and TRBJ2-7, with 7 bases that match TRBD1. The CDR3 is 17 amino acids. V gave up 1 base and J gave up 0 bases; unmatched junction bases: 9. From germline, CDR1 is SEHNR and CDR2 FQNEAQ (reference sequence). The CDR3 DNA reads as TGTGCCAGCAGCTTAGGGGCAAAGACAGGGTACTCCTACGAGCAGTACTTC. This gives the protein CASSLGAKTGYSYEQYF.

The chain recombines TRBV11-2 with TRBJ2-7, with D maybe TRBD1 (5 bases). Germline CDR1 SGHAT, CDR2 FQNNGV. Trimming stripped 5 bases from V and 2 bases from J, with 16 bases between. This CDR3 region has 15 residues. The CDR3 coding sequence is TGTGCCAGCAGCGCAATTAACAGGCCCCCCTACGAGCAGTACTTC. Translating gives CASSAINRPPYEQYF. Full variable domain (remainder filled in from reference TRBV11-2 and TRBJ2-7): EAGVAQSPRYKIIEKRQSVAFWCNPISGHATLYWYQQILGQGPKLLIQFQNNGVVDDSQLPKDRFSAERLKGVDSTLKIQPAKLEDSAVYLCASSAINRPPYEQYFGPGTRLTVT.

The CDR3 loop is CASIPPPVHEQYF. The CDR3 nucleotides are TGTGCCAGCATCCCTCCTCCGGTCCACGAGCAGTACTTC. The rearrangement links TRBV2 to TRBJ2-7; the D is unclear. CDR1 SNHLY and CDR2 FYNNEI come from the germline V gene. Trimming removed 7 bases from V and 5 bases from J, with 15 bases in between. CDR3 length: 13 amino acids.

This clone has only a few counts. This sequence joins TRBV18 and TRBJ2-7; 10 positions agree with TRBD2. CDR3 length: 17 amino acids. The germline V gene has CDR1 KGHSH and CDR2 LQKENI. V shed 0 bases, J shed 3 bases, and the junction held 8 bases outside the gene matches. The CDR3, as DNA: TGTGCCAGCTCACCACCGTCTCTAGCGGGAGAGGTCTACGAGCAGTACTTC. Translation: CASSPPSLAGEVYEQYF.

This chain links TRBV6-5 with TRBJ2-7; the D gene is possibly TRBD2 (7 bases). Trimming removed 6 bases at V and 6 bases at J, with 18 bases between. CDR1 and CDR2 (germline): MNHEY, SVGAGI. This CDR3 spans 14 amino acids. The CDR3 coding sequence is TGTGCCAGCAGCCCATCGGGGGGCCTCTTCGAGCAGTACTTC. It translates to CASSPSGGLFEQYF.

The chain uses TRBV4-1 and TRBJ2-7; 9 bases line up with TRBD2. The CDR3 extends over 16 amino acids. With V trimmed by 5 bases and J by 5 bases, 13 bases remained unmatched. Per germline, CDR1 MGHRA and CDR2 YSYEKL. The CDR3 sequence is CASSWTRVAGVHEQYF. The CDR3 DNA reads as TGCGCCAGCAGCTGGACTCGAGTAGCGGGAGTCCACGAGCAGTACTTC.

The J gene is TRBJ2-3, the V gene TRBV5-4; 12 bases are a match to TRBD2. V trimming: 0 bases; J trimming: 3 bases; junction bases outside the gene matches: 8. The CDR3 spans 18 residues. Per the germline V gene, CDR1 is SGHNT and CDR2 is YYREEE (reference sequence). In nucleotides, the CDR3 is TGTGCCAGCAGCTTGGTCCGACCCGGGACTAGCGGGACAGATACGCAGTATTTT. It encodes CASSLVRPGTSGTDTQYF.

The gene calls are TRBV28 and TRBJ1-4; D remains ambiguous. CDR3 length equals 15 residues. V was trimmed by 5 bases and J by 8 bases, leaving 18 bases between them. Germline CDR1 MDHEN, CDR2 SYDVKM. CDR3 region: CASSPPVRVEEKLFF. CDR3 DNA: TGTGCCAGCAGTCCTCCTGTGAGGGTCGAGGAAAAACTGTTTTTT.

V usage is TRBV11-3 and J usage is TRBJ2-7; TRBD2 matches 7 bases. In germline, CDR1 is SGHNT, CDR2 YENEEA. The CDR3 consists of 13 residues. Trimming removed 8 bases from V and 3 bases from J; junction bases left unmatched: 7. CDR3: CASHHRTSYEQYF. The CDR3 bases are TGTGCCAGCCACCACCGGACTAGCTACGAGCAGTACTTC.

The rearrangement links TRBV27 to TRBJ2-7; 7 nucleotides line up with TRBD2. The ends lost 5 bases at V and 0 bases at J; junction bases unmatched: 4. Germline V CDR1 and CDR2: MNHEY, SMNVEV (reference sequence). This CDR3 spans 14 amino acids. The CDR3 here is CASSPGRASYEQYF. The CDR3 coding sequence is TGTGCCAGCAGTCCGGGGAGGGCCTCCTACGAGCAGTACTTC.

This chain connects TRBV19 to TRBJ2-1; 10 positions agree with TRBD2. Germline-derived CDR1 and CDR2 are LNHDA and SQIVND (reference sequence). V shed 7 bases and J 3 bases; nucleotides not matched to a gene: 6. This CDR3 comprises 15 residues. CDR3 sequence reads: CASKGLAPLYNEQFF. CDR3 bases: TGTGCCAGTAAGGGACTAGCGCCTCTCTACAATGAGCAGTTCTTC.

This chain links TRBV7-3 with TRBJ2-3, with 8 bases lining up with TRBD2. Germline trimming cut 1 base from V and 3 bases from J; bases unmatched to any gene: 12. Germline CDR1 SGHTA, CDR2 FQGTGA. The CDR3 is 18 residues long. The CDR3 region is CASSLMGGAERETDTQYF. CDR3 coding DNA: TGTGCCAGCAGCTTAATGGGGGGGGCCGAGCGGGAGACAGATACGCAGTATTTT.

The chain carries TRBV4-1 and TRBJ1-4; D gene uncertain. The V gene's germline CDR1 is MGHRA and CDR2 YSYEKL. This CDR3 has 19 residues. Trimming shortened V by 0 bases and J by 6 bases, and 23 bases separated the two germline ends. The CDR3 is CASSQDKVQEGTEDEKLFF. Here the CDR3 DNA reads TGCGCCAGCAGCCAAGATAAGGTTCAAGAGGGAACGGAGGATGAAAAACTGTTTTTT.

The rearrangement uses TRBV5-4 and TRBJ2-1; weak D call: TRBD2 (5 bases). Germline V gene sequence: CDR1 SGHNT, CDR2 YYREEE (reference sequence). Trimming took 0 bases from V and 0 from J, leaving 7 bases between them. The CDR3 has 15 residues. The CDR3 sequence is CASSLGRSSYNEQFF. As DNA, the CDR3 is TGTGCCAGCAGCTTGGGGAGGAGCTCCTACAATGAGCAGTTCTTC.

V is TRBV5-1 and J is TRBJ2-2; no definite D call. The CDR3 extends over 16 amino acids. The ends were cut back, 0 bases at V and 4 bases at J, with 13 bases in the middle. Per germline, CDR1 SGHRS and CDR2 YFSETQ. The CDR3 region has the DNA TGCGCCAGCAGCTTGGCAACAGTACAGAGCACCGGGGAGCTGTTTTTT. Translation gives CASSLATVQSTGELFF.

The V and J genes are TRBV27 and TRBJ1-1; D not certain. Trimming took 5 bases from V and 6 from J, leaving 16 bases between them. Germline CDR1 reads MNHEY; CDR2 reads SMNVEV (reference sequence). This CDR3 is 14 amino acids long. The CDR3 reads CASSPVKKSAEAFF. The DNA of the CDR3 is TGTGCCAGCAGTCCCGTAAAGAAGAGCGCTGAAGCTTTCTTT.

In this sample, this clone turned up a few times. The chain is built from TRBV30 and TRBJ2-1, with 8 bases aligning to TRBD2. Per germline, CDR1 GTSNPN and CDR2 SVGIG (reference sequence). The V gene end was trimmed by 6 bases and the J gene end by 4 bases; junction bases not matched to a gene: 11. This CDR3 is built from 15 residues. CDR3 region: CACLRAGRGYNEQFF. CDR3 sequence (DNA): TGTGCCTGCCTTAGGGCCGGGAGGGGTTACAATGAGCAGTTCTTC.

The CDR3 here is CAWTLQGIPGQPQHF. The CDR3 nucleotides read TGTGCCTGGACCTTACAGGGGATTCCAGGACAGCCCCAGCATTTT. The chain uses TRBV30 and TRBJ1-5; the match to TRBD1 covers 7 bases. CDR3 length: 15 amino acids. Germline CDR1 reads GTSNPN; CDR2 reads SVGIG (reference sequence). The trim removed 4 bases at V and 7 bases at J, leaving 13 bases unmatched.

This clone occurred once. This chain links TRBV7-2 with TRBJ1-5, with 7 nucleotides matching TRBD1. V dropped 5 bases and J dropped 6; count of bases not matched to a gene: 7. This CDR3 is built from 14 residues. CDR1 and CDR2 (germline): SGHTA, FQGNSA. CDR3 residues: CASSQGGGLQPQHF. CDR3 DNA sequence: TGTGCCAGCAGCCAGGGGGGCGGTCTTCAGCCCCAGCATTTT.